The sequence of this TCR beta chain was determined in a study of OX40 agonist ivuxolimab in advanced cancers. Study context: Three patients, one with hepatocellular carcinoma and two with cutaneous melanoma, responded partially. General study results and limits: CD8+ T cells were the subset that, on average, had more expanded clones than CD4+. Antigen targets of the expanded peripheral T cells went undetermined.

The CDR3 has 15 amino acids. The J segment lost 3 bases and the V segment lost 2 bases, leaving 5 bases of the junction unmatched. The germline CDR1 and CDR2 sequences are MNHEY and SMNVEV (reference sequence). As for this clone: No antigen is known for it.

Assay used: immunoSEQ multiplex PCR; TCRdb lists only in-frame clones, some missing. The sample holds about 80,000 clones, 90% to 95% seen once. The sample consisted of CD4+ or CD8+ T cells sorted from blood, taken in a trial of the OX40 agonist ivuxolimab. The chain links TRBV27 to TRBJ1-2, with 8 bases lining up with TRBD1. This clonotype was sampled from an adult with an advanced solid tumor such as melanoma, head and neck, liver or kidney cancer. CDR3: CASSLGTGGYYGYTF. In DNA, the CDR3 is TGTGCCAGCAGTTTAGGTACAGGGGGGTACTATGGCTACACCTTC.